This note documents a single T cell receptor beta chain sequence. Its antigen is currently unknown. The PCR was carried out with 60 Vbeta primers and 13 Jbeta primers. Measured with immunoSEQ multiplex PCR; TCRdb has only the in-frame clones, and not every one. The repertoire includes over 200,000 clones, roughly 89% of them detected once, and around 1% sits in the top ten. This entry belongs to a study of cytomegalovirus exposure and HLA in healthy donors. Unrecorded immune exposure was likely among donors, who were nominally healthy when sampled. Germline V CDR1 and CDR2: SQVTM, ANQGSEA. CDR3 size: 13 residues. With V trimmed by 7 bases and J by 7 bases, 4 bases remained unmatched. General study points: In an earlier analysis, in approximately 630 donors, most V segments appeared productive either ~90% or ~30% of the time. Information on immune exposure was restricted to one variable (CMV serostatus).

Sequencing was done on a sample of PBMCs. The chain recombines TRBV29-1 with TRBJ2-3; 14 positions match TRBD2. The TCR sequence derives from a woman younger than 30 in good health and CMV-seronegative. This CDR3 reads CSGRLAGGNTQYF. CDR3 nucleotides: TGCAGCGGGCGACTAGCGGGAGGGAATACGCAGTATTTT.